This T cell receptor beta chain was obtained from a study of blood T cell repertoires in COVID-19. This CDR3 comprises 14 residues. V was pared by 6 bases and J by 1 base, with 13 bases between. CDR1 is MNHEY and CDR2 is SVGAGI in the germline V gene. Recovered participants had two consecutive negative NP/OP PCR tests, healthcare professional clearance, or symptom resolution. As processed by the authors: The assay estimated nucleated cells by amplifying reference gene primers. Assay: immunoSEQ multiplex PCR; the TCRdb copy retains only in-frame clones and omits some. The D gene and trimming were derived from the DNA, and the V and J assignments and clone size from that table. The table shows approximately 400,000 clones, with 80% to 85% occurring only once.

Sequencing input: PBMCs or T cells enriched from blood (not recorded which). This receptor was identified in a woman between 50 and 59 years old who had recovered from COVID-19. The J gene is TRBJ2-7, the V gene TRBV6-5, with a tentative D call TRBD2 (6 bases). This chain's CDR3 is CASSRTGSSYEQYF. The CDR3 nucleotides are TGTGCCAGCAGCCGAACCGGGAGTTCCTACGAGCAGTACTTC.